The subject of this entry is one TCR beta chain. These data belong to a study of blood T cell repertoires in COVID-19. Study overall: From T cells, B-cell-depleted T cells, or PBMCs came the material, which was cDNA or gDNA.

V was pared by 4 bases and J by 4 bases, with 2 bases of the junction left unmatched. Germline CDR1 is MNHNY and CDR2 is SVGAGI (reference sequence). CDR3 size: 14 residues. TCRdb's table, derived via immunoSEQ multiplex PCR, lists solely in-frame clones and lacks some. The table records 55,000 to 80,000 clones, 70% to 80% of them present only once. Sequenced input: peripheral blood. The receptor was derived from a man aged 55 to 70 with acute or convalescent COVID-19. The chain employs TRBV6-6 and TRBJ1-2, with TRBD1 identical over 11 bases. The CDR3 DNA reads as TGTGCCAGCAGTTTCGGGACAGGGGGCTATGGCTACACCTTC. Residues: CASSFGTGGYGYTF.